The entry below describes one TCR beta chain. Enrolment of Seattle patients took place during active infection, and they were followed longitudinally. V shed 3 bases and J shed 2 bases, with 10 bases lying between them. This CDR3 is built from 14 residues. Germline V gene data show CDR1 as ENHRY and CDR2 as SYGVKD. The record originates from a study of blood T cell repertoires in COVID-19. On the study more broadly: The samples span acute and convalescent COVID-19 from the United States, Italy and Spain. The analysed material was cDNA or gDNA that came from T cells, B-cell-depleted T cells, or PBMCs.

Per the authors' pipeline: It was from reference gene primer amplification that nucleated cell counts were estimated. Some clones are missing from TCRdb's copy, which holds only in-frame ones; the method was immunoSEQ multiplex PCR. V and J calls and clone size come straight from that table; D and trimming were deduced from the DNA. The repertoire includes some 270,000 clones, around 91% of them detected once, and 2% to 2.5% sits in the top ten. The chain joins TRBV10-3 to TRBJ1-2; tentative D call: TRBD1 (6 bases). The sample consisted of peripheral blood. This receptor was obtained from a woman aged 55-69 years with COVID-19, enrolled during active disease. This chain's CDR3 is CAISDKGDNYGYTF. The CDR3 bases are TGTGCCATCAGTGACAAGGGGGACAACTATGGCTACACCTTC.